Sequencing of this T cell receptor (beta chain) was carried out in a study of blood T cell repertoires in COVID-19. Whole-study context: Acute and convalescent COVID-19 samples came from the United States, Italy and Spain. PBMCs, B-cell-depleted T cells, or T cells were the source of the cDNA or gDNA that made up the material.

Trimming removed 7 bases from V and 7 bases from J; junction bases left unmatched: 12. The CDR3 runs to 16 residues. Germline-derived CDR1 and CDR2 are SGDLS and YYNGEE. Source study methods: Amplification of reference gene primers was used by the study to estimate nucleated cell counts. Generated by immunoSEQ multiplex PCR, the TCRdb table keeps only in-frame clones and is missing some. That table gives V, J and clone size, and the DNA gave D and trimming. The table lists around 270,000 clones, about 85% of them singletons. The receptor was derived from a man aged 55 to 70 with acute or convalescent COVID-19. Material for sequencing was peripheral blood. This chain connects TRBV9 to TRBJ2-1; 12 bases are a match to TRBD2. The chain's CDR3 is CASLKLFGLAGNEQFF. Written as DNA, the CDR3 is TGTGCCAGCCTTAAATTATTCGGACTAGCGGGGAATGAGCAGTTCTTC. The variable domain in full, completed from reference TRBV9 and TRBJ2-1, reads DSGVTQTPKHLITATGQRVTLRCSPRSGDLSVYWYQQSLDQGLQFLIQYYNGEERAKGNILERFSAQQFPDLHSELNLSSLELGDSALYFCASLKLFGLAGNEQFFGPGTRLTVL.